These 29 T cell receptor beta chains were sequenced from one sample in a study of regulatory T cells in long-lasting Graves disease. iRepertoire HTBI primers and Arm-PCR of CDR3 regions built TCR beta libraries. MiXCR, run by TCRdb on the multiplex PCR reads, gives a single entry per CDR3 protein. The sample carries roughly 300,000 distinct CDR3 sequences, about 20% recorded once. The time point: persistent/refractory GD, antithyroid drugs over 5 years with positive TRAb. Following extraction of RNA from PBMCs, that RNA was used to make the TCR library. The source material was peripheral blood mononuclear cells (PBMCs), sampled when the disease was refractory, from a patient treated with antithyroid drugs. All receptors come from a female donor with Graves disease.

The chain uses TRBV19 and TRBJ1-2, with D uncertain. Germline values: CDR1 LNHDA, CDR2 SQIVND (reference sequence). The CDR3 totals 15 residues. V lost 2 bases to trimming and J lost 2 bases, with 12 bases between them. CDR3 sequence reads: CASSIRLKRNYGYTF. DNA of the CDR3: TGTGCCAGTAGTATAAGACTGAAACGAAACTATGGCTACACCTTC. The full variable domain, rest sourced from reference TRBV19 and TRBJ1-2, is DGGITQSPKYLFRKEGQNVTLSCEQNLNHDAMYWYRQDPGQGLRLIYYSQIVNDFQKGDIAEGYSVSREKKESFPLTVTSAQKNPTAFYLCASSIRLKRNYGYTFGSGTRLTVV.

This clonotype showed up many times. Since a much larger clone is just one base distant, this may be a read error. The chain uses TRBV7-2 and TRBJ2-5; 7 nucleotides line up with TRBD1. V trimming: 5 bases; J trimming: 2 bases; junction bases outside the gene matches: 2. Per germline, CDR1 SGHTA and CDR2 FQGNSA. The CDR3 totals 13 residues. CDR3 in DNA: TGTGCCAGCAGCCAGGGACAGCAAGAGACCCAGTACTTC. It is translated as CASSQGQQETQYF.

With regard to this clonotype: It is likely a read error, because the conserved phenylalanine at the end of the CDR3 is missing. The chain recombines TRBV4-1 with TRBJ1-5; D is uncertain. Germline V gene data show CDR1 as MGHRA and CDR2 as YSYEKL. The CDR3 covers 15 residues. V was shortened by 2 bases and J by 0 bases, with 8 bases between the two germline ends. Written as DNA, the CDR3 is TGCGCCAGCAGCCAATTTACGATTAGCAATCAGCCCCAGCATCTT. Protein product: CASSQFTISNQPQHL.

This clonotype was found once. The genes are TRBV19 and TRBJ1-4; TRBD1 agrees at 10 bases. The CDR3 consists of 19 residues. V shed 8 bases and J 4 bases; nucleotides not matched to a gene: 19. Germline V gene data show CDR1 as LNHDA and CDR2 as SQIVND (reference sequence). This CDR3 is CASGPTGTGAIAGNEKLFF. For the CDR3, the DNA is TGTGCCAGTGGCCCCACCGGGACAGGGGCCATAGCGGGTAATGAAAAACTGTTTTTT.

This clonotype was seen ten or more times. This chain uses TRBV6-1 with TRBJ2-7; D uncertain. V was cut by 5 bases and J by 1 base, with 15 bases left in between. This CDR3 region has 15 residues. The germline CDR1 and CDR2 sequences are MNHNS and SASEGT. The CDR3 DNA sequence: TGTGCCAGCAGTACGTCATTAACAGTTTCCTACGAGCAGTACTTC. Its protein is CASSTSLTVSYEQYF.

This clonotype showed up many times. J is TRBJ2-5 and V is TRBV15; D unresolved. V lost 3 bases to trimming and J lost 0 bases, with 5 bases between them. CDR1 and CDR2 from the germline V gene are LNHNV and YYDKDF (reference sequence). The CDR3 covers 13 residues. CDR3 DNA: TGTGCCACCAGCAGCTGGGACCAAGAGACCCAGTACTTC. This translates into CATSSWDQETQYF.

This clonotype has just a few counts. This rearrangement joins TRBV3-1 to TRBJ2-1; TRBD2 agrees at 12 bases. The CDR3 is 16 residues long. V dropped 4 bases and J dropped 4; count of bases not matched to a gene: 5. The germline V gene encodes CDR1 LGHDT and CDR2 YNNKEL (reference sequence). The CDR3 DNA sequence: TGTGCCAGCAGCCCTGGACTAGCGGGATATTACAATGAGCAGTTCTTC. Protein product: CASSPGLAGYYNEQFF.

In its sample, this clonotype was seen many times. V gene TRBV3-1 combines with J gene TRBJ1-2; D is ambiguous. Trimming cost V 4 bases and J 0 bases, with 12 bases left between them. CDR3 size: 15 residues. The V gene's germline CDR1 is LGHDT and CDR2 YNNKEL (reference sequence). The CDR3 reads CASSLSQVANYGYTF. DNA for the CDR3: TGTGCCAGCAGCCTATCCCAGGTAGCTAACTATGGCTACACCTTC.

This clonotype came up many times. This sequence joins TRBV3-1 and TRBJ1-1, with D uncertain. Germline CDR1 LGHDT, CDR2 YNNKEL (reference sequence). The V end lost 5 bases, the J end lost 6 bases, and 16 bases lay between the germline ends. The length of the CDR3 is 14 residues. The CDR3 nucleotides read TGTGCCAGCAGCAATTCGGCGGTCGCGCCTGAAGCTTTCTTT. It encodes CASSNSAVAPEAFF.

The rearrangement links TRBV28 to TRBJ2-3; 8 nucleotides align to TRBD2. The CDR3 is 15 residues long. The germline gives CDR1 MDHEN, CDR2 SYDVKM. V shed 6 bases, J shed 1 base, and the junction held 6 bases outside the gene matches. In DNA, the CDR3 is TGTGCCAGCAGGATAGCGGGGTTCGGCACAGATACGCAGTATTTT. Translated: CASRIAGFGTDTQYF. The complete variable domain, with remaining parts taken from reference TRBV28 and TRBJ2-3, reads DVKVTQSSRYLVKRTGEKVFLECVQDMDHENMFWYRQDPGLGLRLIYFSYDVKMKEKGDIPEGYSVSREKKERFSLILESASTNQTSMYLCASRIAGFGTDTQYFGPGTRLTVL.

This clonotype was seen ten or more times. The CDR3 sequence is CASSYSGGARETQYF. In nucleotides, the CDR3 is TGTGCCAGCAGTTACTCGGGGGGGGCGAGGGAGACCCAGTACTTC. The chain recombines TRBV6-5 with TRBJ2-5; a possible D gene is TRBD2 (7 bases). The CDR3 sequence is 15 residues long. Germline-derived CDR1 and CDR2 are MNHEY and SVGAGI. V lost 0 bases and J lost 5, with 13 bases in between.

This clonotype has just a few counts. The genes are TRBV10-2 and TRBJ2-7, with D perhaps TRBD2 (6 bases). The CDR3 runs 16 residues. CDR1 and CDR2 (germline): WSHSY, SAAADI. Trimming stripped 0 bases from V and 1 base from J, with 13 bases between. The CDR3 nucleotides read TGCGCCAGCAGTGAGTCCGGCGGGACGGGTTCCTACGAGCAGTACTTC. Translated: CASSESGGTGSYEQYF.

In its sample, this clonotype was seen many times. The chain carries TRBV27 and TRBJ1-2, with 9 positions matching TRBD1. The CDR3 length is 15 residues. Trimming cost V 5 bases and J 7 bases; bases outside gene matches: 11. The germline gives CDR1 MNHEY, CDR2 SMNVEV (reference sequence). The CDR3: CASSLSPGQGGGYTF. The DNA of the CDR3 is TGTGCCAGCAGTCTCTCACCGGGACAGGGAGGTGGCTACACCTTC.

V usage is TRBV28 and J usage is TRBJ2-3; no clear D. The ends were cut back, 4 bases at V and 2 bases at J, with 7 bases in the middle. The CDR3 length is 13 residues. From germline, CDR1 is MDHEN and CDR2 SYDVKM. CDR3 DNA: TGTGCCAGCAGTTCCACAAACACAGATACGCAGTATTTT. Protein product: CASSSTNTDTQYF.

The chain links TRBV11-2 to TRBJ2-7; D gene unclear. The CDR3 covers 15 residues. Germline values: CDR1 SGHAT, CDR2 FQNNGV. Trimming pared 2 bases from V and 2 bases from J, leaving 13 bases between. The CDR3 coding sequence is TGTGCCAGCAGCTTATTGACGGGCAGAACCTACGAGCAGTACTTC. This sequence encodes CASSLLTGRTYEQYF.

This clonotype was seen a handful of times. The CDR3 is CASSRPGGWGNQPQHF. The CDR3 nucleotides are TGTGCCAGCAGCCGGCCCGGGGGCTGGGGCAATCAGCCCCAGCATTTT. The chain recombines TRBV7-2 with TRBJ1-5; D perhaps matches TRBD1 (6 bases). Trimming took off 5 bases at V and 2 bases at J, with 16 bases between the two ends. CDR3 length: 16 residues. The germline CDR1 and CDR2 sequences are SGHTA and FQGNSA.

This clonotype appeared many times. This rearrangement joins TRBV18 to TRBJ1-2; D is undetermined. This CDR3 is built from 14 residues. Germline V gene data show CDR1 as KGHSH and CDR2 as LQKENI. Trimming took 3 bases from V and 0 from J, leaving 8 bases between them. The DNA for the CDR3 is TGTGCCAGCTCACCTTCCAAGCCTAACTATGGCTACACCTTC. It translates to CASSPSKPNYGYTF.

This clonotype was detected ten times or more. The chain couples TRBV3-1 to TRBJ1-5, with D uncertain. Germline-derived CDR1 and CDR2 are LGHDT and YNNKEL (reference sequence). The V and J ends lost 3 bases and 3 bases respectively, with 6 bases between them. CDR3 size: 13 residues. In nucleotides, the CDR3 is TGTGCCAGCAGCCATGGGGACAATCAGCCCCAGCATTTT. Its translation is CASSHGDNQPQHF.

This clonotype was picked up a small number of times. The rearrangement uses TRBV20-1 and TRBJ2-7; a possible D gene is TRBD1 (5 bases). There are 14 residues in the CDR3. CDR1 DFQATT and CDR2 SNEGSKA come from the germline V gene (reference sequence). The V end was cut by 0 bases, the J end by 6 bases, with 15 bases between. The CDR3 sequence: CSAREPQGRREQYF. In DNA form, the CDR3 reads TGCAGTGCTAGAGAACCCCAGGGCAGACGCGAGCAGTACTTC.

With respect to this clonotype: This could be a read error, since a much larger clone is one nucleotide away. The chain joins TRBV28 to TRBJ1-2, with 7 nucleotides matching TRBD1. The CDR3 is made up of 16 amino acids. Germline CDR1 MDHEN, CDR2 SYDVKM. CDR3 nucleotides: TGTGTCAGCAGGCTTAACAGGGGAGGTTTCGACTATGGCTACACCTTC. It translates to CVSRLNRGGFDYGYTF.

There are a few counts of this clonotype. The chain links TRBV20-1 to TRBJ1-1, with D perhaps matching TRBD1 (5 bases). CDR1 and CDR2 from the germline V gene are DFQATT and SNEGSKA (reference sequence). V was cut by 0 bases and J by 1 base, with 21 bases left in between. The CDR3 spans 18 residues. The CDR3 DNA reads as TGCAGTGCTAGAGATCACAGAACGGCCACTGGGGGGAACACTGAAGCTTTCTTT. This sequence encodes CSARDHRTATGGNTEAFF.

This clonotype has ten or more counts. V gene TRBV20-1 combines with J gene TRBJ1-1; D is unclear. Germline-derived CDR1 and CDR2 are DFQATT and SNEGSKA (reference sequence). This CDR3 has 12 amino acids. Trimming stripped 5 bases from V and 7 bases from J, with 14 bases between. CDR3 sequence reads: CSAPRGPNEAFF. The CDR3 region has the DNA TGCAGTGCTCCTCGAGGACCCAATGAAGCTTTCTTT.

Only a few counts were recorded for this clonotype. The chain employs TRBV12-3 or TRBV12-4 and TRBJ1-5; 7 bases map to TRBD1. CDR3 length: 17 amino acids. The trim removed 6 bases at V and 6 bases at J, leaving 17 bases unmatched. The chain's CDR3 is CASSLTLKGARGQPQHF. The CDR3 DNA sequence: TGTGCCAGCAGCTTGACCCTTAAGGGGGCTAGGGGTCAGCCCCAGCATTTT.

This clonotype was seen many times. The CDR3 DNA reads TGTGCCAGCAGTCACAGAGGGACCTCAACTAATGAAAAACTGTTTTTT. It is translated as CASSHRGTSTNEKLFF. The rearrangement links TRBV6-1 to TRBJ1-4; TRBD1 might be the D (5 bases). This CDR3 region has 16 residues. The germline gives CDR1 MNHNS, CDR2 SASEGT. V was shortened by 5 bases and J by 0 bases, with 13 bases between the two germline ends.

CDR3 DNA sequence: TGTGCCAGCAGTGAAGCTGGATCTCGCACTGAAGCTTTCTTT. Residues: CASSEAGSRTEAFF. The chain employs TRBV6-1 and TRBJ1-1, with D uncertain. V lost 0 bases to trimming and J lost 4 bases, with 9 bases between them. Germline loops: CDR1 MNHNS, CDR2 SASEGT. This CDR3 has 14 residues.

This clonotype was found many times. This chain uses TRBV12-3 or TRBV12-4 with TRBJ1-4, with 8 nucleotides matching TRBD1. Trimming cost V 5 bases and J 10 bases; bases outside gene matches: 9. This CDR3 is built from 14 residues. This chain's CDR3 is CASSRQGFLGKLFF. CDR3 DNA: TGTGCCAGCAGTCGACAGGGGTTCCTGGGAAAACTGTTTTTT.

The DNA for the CDR3 is TGTGCCAGCAGCTGGGACCATAGGACCACTGAAGCTTTCTTT. Its protein is CASSWDHRTTEAFF. The chain couples TRBV5-5 to TRBJ1-1; D might be TRBD1 (5 bases). The germline V and J ends were trimmed by 3 bases and 4 bases, with 13 bases remaining between them. The CDR3 has 14 amino acids. Germline V CDR1 and CDR2: SGHKS, YYEKEE (reference sequence). Together with reference TRBV5-5 and TRBJ1-1, the CDR3 gives the full variable domain: DAGVTQSPTHLIKTRGQQVTLRCSPISGHKSVSWYQQVLGQGPQFIFQYYEKEERGRGNFPDRFSARQFPNYSSELNVNALLLGDSALYLCASSWDHRTTEAFFGQGTRLTVV.

This clonotype was seen repeatedly, ten times or more. The CDR3 DNA sequence: TGTGCCAGCAGCTCCGACAGGGAACGAGAGACCCAGTACTTC. Amino acid sequence: CASSSDRERETQYF. V and J are TRBV7-9 and TRBJ2-5, with 7 bases that match TRBD1. Germline V CDR1 and CDR2: SEHNR, FQNEAQ (reference sequence). This CDR3 region has 14 residues. V trimming: 4 bases; J trimming: 4 bases; junction bases outside the gene matches: 6.

This clonotype has ten or more counts. V gene TRBV12-3 or TRBV12-4 combines with J gene TRBJ1-5; no clear D. This CDR3 spans 13 amino acids. V was shortened by 6 bases and J by 4 bases, with 10 bases between the two germline ends. CDR3 in DNA: TGTGCCAGCAGCCGCCTGGGGAATCAGCCCCAGCATTTT. Encoded protein: CASSRLGNQPQHF.